A single sample gave rise to the 5 T cell receptor beta chains below, sequenced in a study of shared clonotypes between healthy human individuals. Data came from immunoSEQ multiplex PCR; TCRdb stores just in-frame clones and leaves some out. The sample lists 400,000 to 500,000 clones; 76% were seen once. The sample taken for sequencing was PBMCs. These receptors were collected from a woman aged 40 to 55 in good health. Some clones in this sample may be carry-over from other donors' samples.

This chain uses TRBV5-4 with TRBJ2-1; 11 nucleotides agree with TRBD2. Trimming took 4 bases from V and 7 from J; bases not matched to a gene: 22. Germline-derived CDR1 and CDR2 are SGHNT and YYREEE (reference sequence). This CDR3 region has 20 residues. The CDR3 DNA sequence: TGTGCCAGCAGCCCCACTAGCGGGAGCACCTGGCCGGGGGCCACAAATGAGCAGTTCTTC. This sequence encodes CASSPTSGSTWPGATNEQFF.

This clone was counted only a few times. The rearrangement uses TRBV11-2 and TRBJ2-7, with 7 bases aligning to TRBD1. Trimming removed 3 bases from V and 2 bases from J; junction bases left unmatched: 1. CDR1 SGHAT and CDR2 FQNNGV come from the germline V gene. The CDR3 contains 13 residues. The CDR3 DNA reads TGTGCCAGCAGCTTCGGACAGGCCTACGAGCAGTACTTC. Translation: CASSFGQAYEQYF.

This clone was counted once. The chain links TRBV6-1 to TRBJ2-6; D is ambiguous. V dropped 4 bases and J dropped 2 bases, with 12 bases sitting between them. This CDR3 comprises 16 residues. CDR1 is MNHNS and CDR2 is SASEGT in the germline V gene. The CDR3 DNA reads as TGTGCCAGCAGTGGAAGGTTCAGTCCTGGGGCCAACGTCCTGACTTTC. Translating it yields CASSGRFSPGANVLTF.

This clone was seen a single time. With only one base between it and a far larger clone, this is likely a read error. This CDR3 is also generated by other DNA sequences in the sample. The chain carries TRBV29-1 and TRBJ2-3; D is undetermined. In germline, CDR1 is SQVTM, CDR2 ANQGSEA. The CDR3 is 15 residues long. Deletions cut 4 bases from V and 0 bases from J, with 14 bases between. The CDR3, as DNA: TGCAGCGTTGTCCTGCCGGTAACTAGCACAGATACGCAGTATTTT. This gives the protein CSVVLPVTSTDTQYF.

The chain employs TRBV7-8 and TRBJ1-1; 9 bases align to TRBD1. The CDR3 is made up of 14 amino acids. Germline V lookup: CDR1 SGHVS, CDR2 FQNEAQ. Trimming removed 3 bases from V and 5 bases from J; junction bases left unmatched: 4. The CDR3: CASSFTGGATEAFF. Here the CDR3 DNA reads TGTGCCAGCAGCTTCACAGGGGGCGCGACTGAAGCTTTCTTT.